This entry lists 28 T cell receptor beta chains sequenced from one sample in a study of shared clonotypes between healthy human individuals. Using immunoSEQ multiplex PCR, the repertoire was profiled, and TCRdb retains in-frame clones only, with some absent. The table shows over a million clones, with 95% to 97% occurring only once. The sequenced material came from naive CD4+ T cells sorted from blood. Subset: CD45RA+ positively selected. Receptors were obtained from a man under 40 in good health.

Worth noting for this clone: In the same sample, other DNA sequences code for this CDR3. This sequence joins TRBV5-1 and TRBJ2-5; D ambiguous. Germline CDR1 SGHRS, CDR2 YFSETQ. This CDR3 comprises 13 residues. V shed 0 bases and J shed 3 bases, with 6 bases lying between them. The CDR3 here is CASSLGTEETQYF. Written as DNA, the CDR3 is TGCGCCAGCAGCTTGGGCACAGAAGAGACCCAGTACTTC.

This chain connects TRBV2 to TRBJ1-2, with a possible D match to TRBD1 (5 bases). This CDR3 contains 14 residues. The ends were cut back, 2 bases at V and 6 bases at J, with 13 bases in the middle. The germline gives CDR1 SNHLY, CDR2 FYNNEI. CDR3 bases: TGTGCCAGCAGTGAACGCCAGGGTACGGATGGCTACACCTTC. Translation gives CASSERQGTDGYTF. The full variable domain, rest sourced from reference TRBV2 and TRBJ1-2, is EPEVTQTPSHQVTQMGQEVILRCVPISNHLYFYWYRQILGQKVEFLVSFYNNEISEKSEIFDDQFSVERPDGSNFTLKIRSTKLEDSAMYFCASSERQGTDGYTFGSGTRLTVV.

Here the CDR3 DNA reads TGTGCCAGCAGCTTAACCTGGACAGGGGTGAACACTGAAGCTTTCTTT. Translation gives CASSLTWTGVNTEAFF. The rearrangement joins TRBV7-6 to TRBJ1-1; the match to TRBD1 covers 9 bases. Germline lookup yields CDR1 SGHVS and CDR2 FNYEAQ. V trimming: 2 bases; J trimming: 0 bases; junction bases outside the gene matches: 4. This CDR3 is 16 amino acids long.

There are a few counts of this clone. The V gene is TRBV19, the J gene TRBJ1-2; D remains unclear. CDR3 length equals 15 residues. Trimming took off 5 bases at V and 3 bases at J, with 16 bases between the two ends. Germline assignment: CDR1 LNHDA and CDR2 SQIVND (reference sequence). In DNA, the CDR3 is TGTGCCAGTAGTTTGGTCTTGGCAGCTTACTATGGCTACACCTTC. It yields the protein CASSLVLAAYYGYTF.

The gene calls are TRBV7-2 and TRBJ2-3, with D possibly TRBD2 on 6 matching bases. The V gene's germline CDR1 is SGHTA and CDR2 FQGNSA. The CDR3 consists of 16 residues. V was shortened by 0 bases and J by 0 bases, with 10 bases between the two germline ends. CDR3 nucleotide sequence: TGTGCCAGCAGCTTAGCCCCCGGGACTAGCACAGATACGCAGTATTTT. This sequence encodes CASSLAPGTSTDTQYF.

This clone has a single count. The chain has TRBV9 and TRBJ2-2; possibly TRBD2 for D (6 bases). The CDR3 runs to 15 residues. Trimming cost V 0 bases and J 6 bases, with 12 bases left between them. Germline loops: CDR1 SGDLS, CDR2 YYNGEE. CDR3 residues: CASSVASSVAGELFF. CDR3 in DNA: TGTGCCAGCAGCGTAGCTTCTAGCGTGGCCGGGGAGCTGTTTTTT.

The rearrangement uses TRBV29-1 and TRBJ2-1, with TRBD2 matching over 10 bases. This CDR3 has 14 amino acids. Germline CDR1 SQVTM, CDR2 ANQGSEA. The J segment lost 7 bases and the V segment lost 4 bases, leaving 7 bases of the junction unmatched. The CDR3: CSVAGLARGNEQFF. The CDR3 DNA sequence: TGCAGCGTTGCGGGACTAGCGCGCGGGAATGAGCAGTTCTTC.

The chain carries TRBV6-1 and TRBJ2-1; D may be TRBD1 or TRBD2 (5 bases each). This CDR3 is 17 amino acids long. Germline V lookup: CDR1 MNHNS, CDR2 SASEGT. V was trimmed by 2 bases and J by 2 bases, leaving 16 bases between them. CDR3 nucleotides: TGTGCCAGCAGTGAACGGGGACCGACTGGAACCTACAATGAGCAGTTCTTC. Amino acid sequence: CASSERGPTGTYNEQFF.

The genes are TRBV9 and TRBJ2-5, with D unresolved. The J call is in doubt because the DNA end fits TRBJ2-7 better. Germline CDR1 SGDLS, CDR2 YYNGEE. This CDR3 spans 14 amino acids. In nucleotides, the CDR3 is TGTGCCAGCAGCCCTCAAGGCCACTCCTACGAGCAGTACTTC. Translating it yields CASSPQGHSYEQYF.

V gene TRBV27 combines with J gene TRBJ2-4; maybe TRBD2 (5 bases). The CDR3 sequence is 15 residues long. Germline CDR1 is MNHEY and CDR2 is SMNVEV (reference sequence). Trimming removed 0 bases at V and 1 base at J, with 7 bases between. The CDR3 coding sequence is TGTGCCAGCAGTTTATCGGTAGCGGCCAAAAACATTCAGTACTTC. This gives the protein CASSLSVAAKNIQYF.

The V gene is TRBV7-9, the J gene TRBJ2-3, with TRBD2 identical over 13 bases. CDR3 length equals 16 residues. The J segment lost 5 bases and the V segment lost 6 bases, leaving 8 bases of the junction unmatched. The germline V gene encodes CDR1 SEHNR and CDR2 FQNEAQ (reference sequence). The CDR3 region is CASSFGLAGELDTQYF. CDR3 DNA sequence: TGTGCCAGCAGTTTCGGACTAGCGGGAGAATTAGATACGCAGTATTTT.

The chain combines TRBV13 with TRBJ2-7; TRBD2 matches 7 bases. This CDR3 is 15 amino acids long. The germline gives CDR1 PRHDT, CDR2 FYEKMQ (reference sequence). The V and J ends lost 3 bases and 2 bases, in that order; junction bases with no gene match: 7. CDR3 amino acids: CASSFGGSAPYEQYF. The CDR3 DNA follows: TGTGCCAGCAGCTTTGGCGGGAGTGCCCCCTACGAGCAGTACTTC.

The J gene is TRBJ1-2, the V gene TRBV19; D perhaps matches TRBD1 (6 bases). The CDR3 is made up of 15 amino acids. Germline V gives CDR1 LNHDA, CDR2 SQIVND (reference sequence). Trimming left V 1 base short and J 6 bases short, with 15 bases between. The CDR3 spells CASSIGFTGKNGYTF. The CDR3 DNA follows: TGTGCCAGTAGTATAGGTTTTACAGGGAAAAATGGCTACACCTTC.

The V gene is TRBV5-1, the J gene TRBJ2-2, with 7 bases fitting TRBD1. V trimming: 0 bases; J trimming: 13 bases; junction bases outside the gene matches: 15. This CDR3 is 16 amino acids long. Germline-derived CDR1 and CDR2 are SGHRS and YFSETQ. The CDR3 is CASSLADTGAQGGLFF. The CDR3 nucleotides are TGCGCCAGCAGCTTGGCCGATACAGGGGCCCAGGGCGGGCTGTTTTTT.

The V and J genes are TRBV5-5 and TRBJ2-2; TRBD2 matches 7 bases. V lost 6 bases, J lost 6 bases, and 2 bases stayed unmatched. The CDR3 loop spans 12 amino acids. Germline V CDR1 and CDR2: SGHKS, YYEKEE (reference sequence). The CDR3 DNA follows: TGTGCCAGCACCAGCGGGGCCGGGGAGCTGTTTTTT. It yields the protein CASTSGAGELFF.

V is TRBV2 and J is TRBJ1-3; no clear D. Trimming removed 8 bases from V and 0 bases from J, with 5 bases in between. This CDR3 is built from 12 residues. Germline CDR1 reads SNHLY; CDR2 reads FYNNEI. DNA of the CDR3: TGTGCCAGCCTATTCTCTGGAAACACCATATATTTT. It is translated as CASLFSGNTIYF.

CDR3 residues: CASSLVRGSASYEQYF. The DNA for the CDR3 is TGTGCCAGCAGCTTAGTACGCGGGAGCGCCTCCTACGAGCAGTACTTC. The rearrangement links TRBV11-2 to TRBJ2-7, with 7 bases aligning to TRBD2. The V segment lost 1 base and the J segment 0 bases; nucleotides outside the gene matches: 6. Germline V gene lookup returns CDR1 SGHAT and CDR2 FQNNGV. There are 16 residues in the CDR3.

As to this clone: This sample includes further DNA sequences coding for the same CDR3. V is TRBV10-2 and J is TRBJ2-1, with 13 bases fitting TRBD2. This CDR3 comprises 14 residues. After removal of 8 bases from V and 6 bases from J, the junction contained 4 bases not matched to a gene. CDR1 WSHSY and CDR2 SAAADI come from the germline V gene. In DNA form, the CDR3 reads TGCGCCAGCTCGGGACTAGCGGGAAGCAATGAGCAGTTCTTC. Translating it yields CASSGLAGSNEQFF.

The chain has TRBV6-5 and TRBJ1-3; D is unresolved. Germline V gives CDR1 MNHEY, CDR2 SVGAGI. Between the trimmed V and J ends, which lost 0 bases and 4 bases, there was a span of 10 bases. The CDR3 covers 15 residues. The CDR3: CASSYSATAGNTIYF. The CDR3 DNA follows: TGTGCCAGCAGTTACTCTGCGACGGCGGGAAACACCATATATTTT.

In its sample, this clone was seen a few times. The chain uses TRBV9 and TRBJ2-7, with 11 bases lining up with TRBD1. The V segment lost 1 base and the J segment 4 bases; nucleotides outside the gene matches: 4. The germline CDR1 and CDR2 sequences are SGDLS and YYNGEE. The CDR3 totals 15 residues. The CDR3 nucleotides read TGTGCCAGCAGCGTATATGGGGACAGGGGGTACGAGCAGTACTTC. It is translated as CASSVYGDRGYEQYF.

This chain uses TRBV18 with TRBJ2-3, with D possibly matching TRBD1 (5 bases). The germline gives CDR1 KGHSH, CDR2 LQKENI. Trimming cost V 5 bases and J 5 bases, with 11 bases left between them. CDR3 length: 13 residues. CDR3 in amino acids: CASSRGLLDTQYF. CDR3 in DNA: TGTGCCAGCTCAAGGGGATTATTAGATACGCAGTATTTT.

The chain combines TRBV28 with TRBJ1-3, with a possible D match to TRBD1 (5 bases). V was trimmed by 4 bases and J by 0 bases, leaving 10 bases between them. The CDR3 is 15 residues long. CDR1 MDHEN and CDR2 SYDVKM come from the germline V gene. CDR3 nucleotide sequence: TGTGCCAGCAGTTCCCGACAGTTCTCTGGAAACACCATATATTTT. It yields the protein CASSSRQFSGNTIYF. The full variable domain, completed using reference TRBV28 and TRBJ1-3, is DVKVTQSSRYLVKRTGEKVFLECVQDMDHENMFWYRQDPGLGLRLIYFSYDVKMKEKGDIPEGYSVSREKKERFSLILESASTNQTSMYLCASSSRQFSGNTIYFGEGSWLTVV.

The chain carries TRBV18 and TRBJ1-4, with 7 nucleotides matching TRBD1. The CDR3 length is 15 residues. Germline V gene data show CDR1 as KGHSH and CDR2 as LQKENI. The J segment lost 4 bases and the V segment lost 0 bases, leaving 2 bases of the junction unmatched. The CDR3 loop reads CASSPPGQYNEKLFF. The CDR3 coding sequence is TGTGCCAGCTCACCACCGGGACAGTATAATGAAAAACTGTTTTTT.

The V and J genes are TRBV29-1 and TRBJ2-7; D uncertain. Per germline, CDR1 SQVTM and CDR2 ANQGSEA. The CDR3 length is 12 residues. Between the trimmed V and J ends, which lost 7 bases and 2 bases, there was a span of 12 bases. The CDR3 protein is CSGGRSTYEQYF. As DNA, the CDR3 is TGCAGCGGTGGGCGTAGTACCTACGAGCAGTACTTC.

The V and J genes are TRBV6-5 and TRBJ2-1; 8 bases agree with TRBD1. With V trimmed by 6 bases and J by 6 bases, 4 bases remained unmatched. CDR1 is MNHEY, CDR2 SVGAGI, per germline. The CDR3 length is 13 residues. CDR3 nucleotides: TGTGCCAGCAGGGCGGGACAGGTCAATGAGCAGTTCTTC. Translating gives CASRAGQVNEQFF.

The chain is built from TRBV5-1 and TRBJ1-1, with 8 bases identical to TRBD1. This CDR3 contains 18 residues. The J segment lost 4 bases and the V segment lost 1 base, leaving 15 bases of the junction unmatched. Germline-derived CDR1 and CDR2 are SGHRS and YFSETQ. CDR3 loop: CASSLISAGGLGPTEAFF. The CDR3 nucleotides are TGCGCCAGCAGCTTGATTAGTGCAGGGGGCTTGGGGCCCACTGAAGCTTTCTTT. The full variable domain, its missing parts supplied by reference TRBV5-1 and TRBJ1-1, is KAGVTQTPRYLIKTRGQQVTLSCSPISGHRSVSWYQQTPGQGLQFLFEYFSETQRNKGNFPGRFSGRQFSNSRSEMNVSTLELGDSALYLCASSLISAGGLGPTEAFFGQGTRLTVV.

The CDR3 here is CASSQGREDAGGLPDTQYF. CDR3 nucleotide sequence: TGCGCCAGCAGCCAAGGAAGAGAAGATGCGGGAGGGCTGCCAGATACGCAGTATTTT. V gene TRBV4-3 combines with J gene TRBJ2-3; 9 bases are a match to TRBD2. This CDR3 is 19 amino acids long. Germline V CDR1 and CDR2: LGHNA, YSLEER. J gave up 4 bases and V 1 base, and 15 bases lay outside the gene matches.

The gene calls are TRBV4-1 and TRBJ2-7; D gene unclear. The CDR3 is 17 residues long. The ends were cut back, 2 bases at V and 2 bases at J, with 19 bases in the middle. CDR1 is MGHRA and CDR2 is YSYEKL in the germline V gene. CDR3 sequence: CASSQKWRDFVTYEQYF. The CDR3 DNA sequence: TGCGCCAGCAGCCAAAAGTGGCGCGACTTCGTAACCTACGAGCAGTACTTC.